This TCR beta chain was captured by sequencing in a study of blood T cells in healthy people across ages. Concerning this clonotype: Antigen specificity is unknown.

The study's findings and limits: Strong correlation was found linking TCR beta diversity to naive T cell percentage. Aged donors had fewer naive CD4+ cells and lower diversity than long-lived donors. CMV infection status of these donors was not known.

Then a second PCR, running about 6 to 11 cycles, was carried out with a sample-barcoded 5' primer and a J-beta primer mix. From the 5' RACE reads, TCRdb called clonotypes with MiXCR, one entry per CDR3 protein. This table has 1.5 million to 2 million distinct CDR3 sequences, about 32% appearing once. J lost 9 bases, V lost 5 bases, and 10 bases had no gene match. The CDR3 loop spans 15 amino acids. CDR1 SSHAT and CDR2 FNYEAQ come from the germline V gene (reference sequence). The receptor's source is a woman in her 30s in good health. V and J are TRBV7-7 and TRBJ2-1; TRBD1 matches 10 bases. Sequenced sample: blood. The CDR3 reads CASSKTGGDFGEQFF. The DNA of the CDR3 is TGTGCCAGCAGCAAGACAGGGGGCGATTTCGGTGAGCAGTTCTTC.